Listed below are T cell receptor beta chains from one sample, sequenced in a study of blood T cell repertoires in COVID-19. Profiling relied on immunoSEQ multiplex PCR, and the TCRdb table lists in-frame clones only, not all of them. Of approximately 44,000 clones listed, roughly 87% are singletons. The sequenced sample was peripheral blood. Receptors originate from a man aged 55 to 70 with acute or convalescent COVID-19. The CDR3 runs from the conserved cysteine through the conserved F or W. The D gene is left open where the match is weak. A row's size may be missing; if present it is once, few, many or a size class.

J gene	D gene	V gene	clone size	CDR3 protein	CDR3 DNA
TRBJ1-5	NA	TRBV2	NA	CASSGRGSSNQPQHF	TGTGCCAGCAGTGGCCGGGGTTCGAGCAATCAGCCCCAGCATTTT
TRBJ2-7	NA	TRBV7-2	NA	CASSQRDTRLSYEQYF	TGTGCCAGCAGCCAGAGGGACACAAGACTCTCCTACGAGCAGTACTTC
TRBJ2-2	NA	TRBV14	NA	CASSQEPPPSGELFF	TGTGCCAGCAGCCAAGAGCCCCCACCCAGCGGGGAGCTGTTTTTT
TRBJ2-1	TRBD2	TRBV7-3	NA	CASSLKTSGGANEQFF	TGTGCCAGCAGCTTGAAGACTAGCGGGGGGGCTAATGAGCAGTTCTTC
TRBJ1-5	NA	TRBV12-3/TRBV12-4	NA	CASSGDSNQPQHF	TGTGCCAGCAGTGGAGACAGCAATCAGCCCCAGCATTTT
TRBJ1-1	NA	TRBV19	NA	CASSPVAGLHTEAFF	TGTGCCAGTAGCCCTGTGGCAGGGCTGCACACTGAAGCTTTCTTT
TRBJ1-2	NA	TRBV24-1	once	CATSDLDINYGYTF	TGTGCCACCAGTGATTTGGACATTAACTATGGCTACACCTTC
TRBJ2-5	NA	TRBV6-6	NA	CASNLQGQETQYF	TGTGCCAGCAACCTACAGGGCCAAGAGACCCAGTACTTC
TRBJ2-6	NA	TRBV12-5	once	CASGLLGASLPGANVLTF	TGTGCTAGTGGTTTGTTGGGGGCATCTTTGCCTGGGGCCAACGTCCTGACTTTC
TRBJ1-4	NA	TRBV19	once	CASSIGTGSDEKLFF	TGTGCCAGTAGTATTGGAACAGGGAGTGATGAAAAACTGTTTTTT
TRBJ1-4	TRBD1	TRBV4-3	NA	CASSQDRGRWTGGGGEKLFF	TGCGCCAGCAGCCAAGATAGGGGCCGTTGGACAGGGGGTGGGGGTGAAAAACTGTTTTTT
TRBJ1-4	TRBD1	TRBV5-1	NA	CASSSGTGVATNEKLFF	TGCGCCAGCAGCTCCGGGACAGGGGTTGCAACTAATGAAAAACTGTTTTTT
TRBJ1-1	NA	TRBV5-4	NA	CASNTPTGMNTEAFF	TGTGCCAGCAACACACCTACAGGGATGAACACTGAAGCTTTCTTT
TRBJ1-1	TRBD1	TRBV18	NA	CASSSPSRQGSEAFF	TGTGCCAGCTCATCTCCTAGCAGACAGGGGTCTGAAGCTTTCTTT
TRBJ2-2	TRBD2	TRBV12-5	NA	CASGLALKTSGGASTGELFF	TGTGCTAGTGGTTTGGCTCTCAAAACTAGCGGGGGGGCCTCAACCGGGGAGCTGTTTTTT
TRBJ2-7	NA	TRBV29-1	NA	CSVETANEQYF	TGCAGCGTTGAGACAGCCAACGAGCAGTACTTC